This entry describes one TCR beta chain. Its cognate antigen has yet to be identified. No base-level quality is on record; no much larger clone is a single base apart. Genomic DNA was extracted from sorted cells for sequencing of the TCRbeta CDR3 region. The immunoSEQ Assay was used to sequence the TCRbeta CDR3 regions. Sourced from immuneACCESS, this table was stored by TCRdb with only in-frame sequences that have V and J called. A share of the clones is absent; for the studies checked, an unresolved V gene accounts for under half, and the remainder has no known explanation. For this sample the table gives around 47,000 clones, of which 80% were detected only once. Around 3.9% of the sample is in the top ten clones. This entry belongs to a study of OX40 agonist ivuxolimab in advanced cancers. Some background on the complete study: Ivuxolimab was a fully human IgG2 agonistic monoclonal antibody targeting the costimulatory receptor OX40 (CD134). The dose-escalation cohort was 82.7% male with a mean age of roughly 60 years, ranging from roughly 23 to 85. Peripheral TCRbeta sequencing aimed to test whether ivuxolimab altered TCR sequence diversity and caused clonal T-cell expansion. Among the 50 to 55 dose-escalation patients, 19 had hepatocellular carcinoma, approximately 15 melanoma, 9 renal cell carcinoma and 9 head and neck cancer. Three dose-escalation patients achieved partial responses, one with hepatocellular carcinoma and two with cutaneous melanoma. Intravenous ivuxolimab was administered to patients every 2 weeks at six dose levels: 0.01, 0.1, 0.3, 1.5, 3 and 10 mg/kg. The paper describes the monotherapy dose-escalation part (N ≈ 52 patients) of the phase I trial of ivuxolimab. Prior anti-PD-1, anti-PD-L1 or anti-CTLA-4 therapy was permitted, and checkpoint inhibitors had been received by approximately 39% of dose-escalation patients. The paper as a whole reports these results and caveats: After ivuxolimab, more expanded clones were found on average in CD8+ T cells than in CD4+ T cells. Partial responders in the 0.1-3.0 mg/kg groups had among the lowest normalized peripheral clonal expansion, especially among CD8+ T cells. The antigen specificity of the peripheral T cells that underwent clonal expansion was not determined. Low levels of normalized T-cell clonal expansion were also shown by some nonresponding patients. At doses of 0.1 to 3.0 mg/kg, clonal expansion of both CD4+ and CD8+ blood T cells was observed from baseline to week 6.

The trial excluded patients who had a history of autoimmune disease or were on systemic immunosuppression. Peripheral blood for TCR sequencing was drawn from every dose cohort at baseline, at cycle 4 day 1 and at cycle 7 day 1. Samples were obtained from an open-label, multicenter, first-in-human phase I dose-escalation trial of ivuxolimab. The trial enrolled adults with locally advanced or metastatic head and neck squamous cell, hepatocellular, melanoma or renal cell carcinoma. Before TCR sequencing, CD4+ T cells and CD8+ T cells were sorted from peripheral blood as separate populations. Here V drops 5 bases and J drops 2 bases, and the junction holds 7 bases not matched to any gene. The CDR3 goes from the cysteine to the phenylalanine over 15 residues. This entry keeps only the CDR3 DNA: 45 bases, framed from base 1. The germline V gene provides CDR1 SGHTA and CDR2 FQGNSA.

This TCR was recovered from an adult with an advanced solid tumor such as melanoma, head and neck, liver or kidney cancer. Rearrangement joined TRBV7-2 to TRBJ2-3, with TRBD2 identical over 7 junction bases. The sample was CD4+ or CD8+ T cells sorted from blood, taken in a trial of the OX40 agonist ivuxolimab. The nucleotide sequence reads TGTGCCAGCAGCCCCAGAGCGGGGTTCACAGATACGCAGTATTTT. Its protein reads: CASSPRAGFTDTQYF.